Following are 8 T cell receptor beta chains from one sample sequenced in a study of blood T cell repertoires in COVID-19. Clones were read by immunoSEQ multiplex PCR, and TCRdb kept only the in-frame ones, dropping some. The sample shows about 190,000 clones, about 88% of them seen only once. Material for sequencing was peripheral blood. All receptors derive from a man aged 35 to 55 with active or convalescent COVID-19.

The rearrangement links TRBV2 to TRBJ1-5, with a weak D call TRBD1 (5 bases). V was shortened by 4 bases and J by 4 bases, with 8 bases between the two germline ends. The CDR3 has 13 amino acids. The germline V gene has CDR1 SNHLY and CDR2 FYNNEI. CDR3 sequence reads: CASSGTPNQPQHF. Here the CDR3 DNA reads TGTGCCAGCAGTGGGACACCAAATCAGCCCCAGCATTTT.

This clone has a handful of counts. The chain links TRBV5-8 to TRBJ2-7; 8 bases fit TRBD2. Germline CDR1 SGHTS, CDR2 YDEGEE. The CDR3 spans 14 residues. The J segment lost 6 bases and the V segment lost 4 bases, leaving 9 bases of the junction unmatched. CDR3 region: CASSPRGGGSEQYF. The CDR3, as DNA: TGTGCCAGCAGCCCCCGGGGGGGAGGTAGCGAGCAGTACTTC.

The chain carries TRBV6-5 and TRBJ2-7; 7 bases are shared with TRBD1. The CDR3 runs 14 residues. With 4 bases clipped from V and 2 bases from J, the junction kept 5 bases outside the gene matches. CDR1 MNHEY and CDR2 SVGAGI come from the germline V gene. CDR3 nucleotide sequence: TGTGCCAGCAGTTGGAAACAGGGGACCTACGAGCAGTACTTC. Residues: CASSWKQGTYEQYF.

This chain uses TRBV6-2 or TRBV6-3 with TRBJ2-7; D is undetermined. Trimming shortened V by 3 bases and J by 6 bases, and 12 bases separated the two germline ends. Germline lookup yields CDR1 MNHEY and CDR2 SVGEGT. This CDR3 has 13 residues. In DNA, the CDR3 is TGTGCCAGCAGTTATGGCAGTTTTGGCGAGCAGTACTTC. Translated: CASSYGSFGEQYF.

This rearrangement joins TRBV7-9 to TRBJ2-3, with 8 bases aligning to TRBD2. Trimming removed 1 base from V and 2 bases from J; junction bases left unmatched: 8. This CDR3 is built from 17 residues. Germline-derived CDR1 and CDR2 are SEHNR and FQNEAQ (reference sequence). Here the CDR3 DNA reads TGTGCCAGCAGCTTAGAGGAGCGGGGGCCTTACACAGATACGCAGTATTTT. The encoded protein is CASSLEERGPYTDTQYF. Combining the CDR3 with reference TRBV7-9 and TRBJ2-3 gives the whole variable domain DTGVSQNPRHKITKRGQNVTFRCDPISEHNRLYWYRQTLGQGPEFLTYFQNEAQLEKSRLLSDRFSAERPKGSFSTLEIQRTEQGDSAMYLCASSLEERGPYTDTQYFGPGTRLTVL.

The chain carries TRBV4-1 and TRBJ1-1, with D unclear. This CDR3 contains 13 residues. Germline V gene data show CDR1 as MGHRA and CDR2 as YSYEKL. Trimming removed 3 bases from V and 1 base from J, with 6 bases in between. This CDR3 is CASSHRQNTEAFF. CDR3 DNA: TGCGCCAGCAGCCACAGGCAGAACACTGAAGCTTTCTTT.

This chain connects TRBV3-1 (or the pseudogene TRBV3-2) to TRBJ1-1; weak D call: TRBD1 (6 bases). Germline V lookup: CDR1 LGHDT, CDR2 YNNKEL (reference sequence). This CDR3 comprises 15 residues. Trimming took off 2 bases at V and 7 bases at J, with 17 bases between the two ends. CDR3 amino acids: CASSQKGHGPFEAFF. DNA for the CDR3: TGTGCCAGCAGCCAAAAGGGACATGGGCCTTTTGAAGCTTTCTTT.

The rearrangement joins TRBV25-1 to TRBJ2-6; 8 bases fit TRBD1. This CDR3 region has 18 residues. V lost 3 bases and J lost 0; bases outside the gene matches: 7. Germline V gene data show CDR1 as MGHDK and CDR2 as SYGVNS. In DNA, the CDR3 is TGTGCCAGCAGTGATCCAGGGGGCAGCGGCTCTGGGGCCAACGTCCTGACTTTC. This codes for CASSDPGGSGSGANVLTF.